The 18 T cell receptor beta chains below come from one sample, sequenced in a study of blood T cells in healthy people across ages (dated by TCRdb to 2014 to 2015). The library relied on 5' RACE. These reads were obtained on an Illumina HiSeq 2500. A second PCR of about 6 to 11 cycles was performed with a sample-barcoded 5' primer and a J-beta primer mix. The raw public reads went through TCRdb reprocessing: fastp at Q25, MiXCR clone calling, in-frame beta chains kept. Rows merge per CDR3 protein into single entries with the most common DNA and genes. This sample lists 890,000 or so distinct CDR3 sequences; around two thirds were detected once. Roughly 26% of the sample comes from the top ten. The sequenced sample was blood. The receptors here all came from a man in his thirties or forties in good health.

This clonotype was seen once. CDR3 nucleotides: TGTGCCAGCAGCTTAGCGAGCCAGAGGGGTGGTGCACCCCTCCACTTT. Amino acid sequence: CASSLASQRGGAPLHF. The chain employs TRBV7-9 and TRBJ1-6; tentatively, D is TRBD1 (5 bases). CDR3 length: 16 residues. The germline CDR1 and CDR2 sequences are SEHNR and FQNEAQ (reference sequence). V shed 0 bases and J shed 11 bases, with 17 bases lying between them.

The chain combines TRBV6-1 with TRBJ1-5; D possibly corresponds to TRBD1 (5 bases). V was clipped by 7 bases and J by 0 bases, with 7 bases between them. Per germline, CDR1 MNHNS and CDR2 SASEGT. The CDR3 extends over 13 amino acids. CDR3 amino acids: CASTDSSNQPQHF. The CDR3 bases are TGTGCCAGCACCGACAGTAGCAATCAGCCCCAGCATTTT.

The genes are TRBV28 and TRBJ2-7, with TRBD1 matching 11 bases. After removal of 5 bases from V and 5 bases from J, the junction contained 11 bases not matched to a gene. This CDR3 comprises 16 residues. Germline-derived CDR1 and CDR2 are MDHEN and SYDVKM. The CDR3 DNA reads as TGTGCCAGCAGTCCCCAAGGACAGGGGGCGAGGAACGAGCAGTACTTC. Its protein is CASSPQGQGARNEQYF.

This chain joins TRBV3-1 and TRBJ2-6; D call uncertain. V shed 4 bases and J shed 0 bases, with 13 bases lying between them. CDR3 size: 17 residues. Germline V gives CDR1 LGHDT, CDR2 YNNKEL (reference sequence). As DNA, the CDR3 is TGTGCCAGCAGCCTTAACCCTGCGAGCTCTGGGGCCAACGTCCTGACTTTC. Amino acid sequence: CASSLNPASSGANVLTF.

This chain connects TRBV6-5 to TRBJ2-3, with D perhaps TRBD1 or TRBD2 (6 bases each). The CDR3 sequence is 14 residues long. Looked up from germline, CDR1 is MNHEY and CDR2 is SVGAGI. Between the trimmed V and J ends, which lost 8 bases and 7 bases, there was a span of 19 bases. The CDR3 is CASRVAGEVNTQYF. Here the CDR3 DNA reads TGTGCCAGCCGCGTGGCAGGGGAGGTAAATACGCAGTATTTT.

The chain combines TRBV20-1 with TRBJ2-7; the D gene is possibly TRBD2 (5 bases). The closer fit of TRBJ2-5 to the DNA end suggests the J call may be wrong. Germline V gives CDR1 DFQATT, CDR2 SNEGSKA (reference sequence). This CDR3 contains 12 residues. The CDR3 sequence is CSASFSGETQYF. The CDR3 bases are TGCAGTGCTAGTTTTTCGGGGGAGACCCAGTACTTC.

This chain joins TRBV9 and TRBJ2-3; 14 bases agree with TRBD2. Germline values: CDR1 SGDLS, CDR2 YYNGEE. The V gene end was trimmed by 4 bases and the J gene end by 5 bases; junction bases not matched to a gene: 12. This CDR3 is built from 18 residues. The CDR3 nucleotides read TGTGCCAGCAGCTTCCTAGAGGGACTAGCGGGGGCGGTAGATACGCAGTATTTT. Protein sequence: CASSFLEGLAGAVDTQYF.

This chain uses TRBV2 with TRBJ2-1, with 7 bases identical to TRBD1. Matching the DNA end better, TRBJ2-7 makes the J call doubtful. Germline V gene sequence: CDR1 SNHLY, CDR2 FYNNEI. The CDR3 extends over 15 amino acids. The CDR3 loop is CASSDQGVRLYEQYF. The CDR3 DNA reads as TGTGCCAGCAGTGACCAGGGGGTGAGACTCTACGAGCAGTACTTC.

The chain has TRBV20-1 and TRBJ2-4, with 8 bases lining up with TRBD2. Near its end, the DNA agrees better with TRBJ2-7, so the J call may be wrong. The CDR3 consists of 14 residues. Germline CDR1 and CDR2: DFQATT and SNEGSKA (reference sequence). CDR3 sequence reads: CSATLQRGSLEQYF. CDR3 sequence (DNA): TGCAGTGCCACTCTTCAGCGGGGGTCTCTCGAGCAGTACTTC.

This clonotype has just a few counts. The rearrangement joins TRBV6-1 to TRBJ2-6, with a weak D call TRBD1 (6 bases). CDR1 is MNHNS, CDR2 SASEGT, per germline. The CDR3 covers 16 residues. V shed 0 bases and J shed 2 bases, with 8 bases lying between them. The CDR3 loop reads CASSEAAGAGANVLTF. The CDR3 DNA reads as TGTGCCAGCAGTGAAGCAGCAGGGGCTGGGGCCAACGTCCTGACTTTC.

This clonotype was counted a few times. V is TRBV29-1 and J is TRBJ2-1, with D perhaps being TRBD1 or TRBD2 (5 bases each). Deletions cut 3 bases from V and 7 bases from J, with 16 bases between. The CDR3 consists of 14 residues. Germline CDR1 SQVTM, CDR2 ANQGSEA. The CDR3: CSVEWGGLGNEQFF. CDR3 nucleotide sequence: TGCAGCGTTGAGTGGGGCGGGCTTGGGAATGAGCAGTTCTTC.

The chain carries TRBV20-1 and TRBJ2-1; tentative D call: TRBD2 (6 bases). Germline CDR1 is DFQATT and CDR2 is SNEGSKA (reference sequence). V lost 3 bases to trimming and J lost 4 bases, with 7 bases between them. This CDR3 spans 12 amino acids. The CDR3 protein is CSASGTYNEQFF. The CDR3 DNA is TGCAGTGCTAGCGGGACTTACAATGAGCAGTTCTTC.

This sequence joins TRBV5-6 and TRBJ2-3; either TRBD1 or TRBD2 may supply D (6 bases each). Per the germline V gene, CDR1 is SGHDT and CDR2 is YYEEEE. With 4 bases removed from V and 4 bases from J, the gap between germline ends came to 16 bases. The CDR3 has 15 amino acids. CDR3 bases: TGTGCCAGCAGCCCGGGGTGGGGGGCGGCAGATACGCAGTATTTT. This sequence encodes CASSPGWGAADTQYF.

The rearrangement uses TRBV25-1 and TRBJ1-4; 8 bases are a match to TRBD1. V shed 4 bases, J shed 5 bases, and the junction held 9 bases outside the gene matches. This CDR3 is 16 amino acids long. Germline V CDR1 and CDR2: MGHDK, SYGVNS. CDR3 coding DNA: TGTGCCAGCAGTGGGACAGGGTGGACGTTAAATGAAAAACTGTTTTTT. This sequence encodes CASSGTGWTLNEKLFF.

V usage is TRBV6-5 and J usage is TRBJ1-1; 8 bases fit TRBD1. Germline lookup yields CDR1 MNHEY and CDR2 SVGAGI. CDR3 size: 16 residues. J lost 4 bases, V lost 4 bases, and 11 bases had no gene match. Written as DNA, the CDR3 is TGTGCCAGCAGTTCCGTACAGACAGGGGCAGGCACTGAAGCTTTCTTT. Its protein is CASSSVQTGAGTEAFF.

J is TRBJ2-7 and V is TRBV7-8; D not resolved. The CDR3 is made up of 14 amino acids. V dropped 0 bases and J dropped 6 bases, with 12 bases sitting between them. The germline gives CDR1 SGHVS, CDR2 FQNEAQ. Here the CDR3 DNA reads TGTGCCAGCAGCTTAGCCAAGCTATCACCCGAGCAGTACTTC. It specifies CASSLAKLSPEQYF.

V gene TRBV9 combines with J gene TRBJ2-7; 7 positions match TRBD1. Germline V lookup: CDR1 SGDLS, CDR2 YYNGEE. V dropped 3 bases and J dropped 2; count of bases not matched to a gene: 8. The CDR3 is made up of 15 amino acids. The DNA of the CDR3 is TGTGCCAGCAGCGCCCGGGGCAGGGGGACCTACGAGCAGTACTTC. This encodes CASSARGRGTYEQYF.

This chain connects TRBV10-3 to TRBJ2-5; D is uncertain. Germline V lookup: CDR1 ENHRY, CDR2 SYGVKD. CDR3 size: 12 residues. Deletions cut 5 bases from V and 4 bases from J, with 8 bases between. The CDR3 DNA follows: TGTGCCATCAGTCAACAGCTAGAGACCCAGTACTTC. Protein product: CAISQQLETQYF.